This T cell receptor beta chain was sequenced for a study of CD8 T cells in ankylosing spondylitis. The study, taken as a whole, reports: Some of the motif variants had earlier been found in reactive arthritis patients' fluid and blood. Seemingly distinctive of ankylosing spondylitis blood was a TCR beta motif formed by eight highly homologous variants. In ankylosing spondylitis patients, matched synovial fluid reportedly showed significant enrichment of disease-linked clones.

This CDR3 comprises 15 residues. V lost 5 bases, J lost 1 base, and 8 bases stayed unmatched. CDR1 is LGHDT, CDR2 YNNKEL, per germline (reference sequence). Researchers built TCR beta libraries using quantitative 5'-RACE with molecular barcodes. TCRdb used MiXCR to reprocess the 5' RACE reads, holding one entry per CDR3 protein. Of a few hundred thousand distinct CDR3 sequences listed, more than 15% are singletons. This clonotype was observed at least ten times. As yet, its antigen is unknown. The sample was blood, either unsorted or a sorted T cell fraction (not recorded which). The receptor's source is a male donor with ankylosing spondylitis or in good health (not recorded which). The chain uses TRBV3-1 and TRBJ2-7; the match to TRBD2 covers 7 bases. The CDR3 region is CASSTGLSTSYEQYF. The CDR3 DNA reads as TGTGCCAGCAGCACGGGACTATCGACGTCCTACGAGCAGTACTTC.